This note documents a single T cell receptor beta chain sequence. The specificity of this receptor is unknown. Base quality data are lacking; no much larger clone is found one base away. TCRbeta CDR3 regions were amplified from genomic DNA by means of the immunoSEQ Assay, a bias-controlled multiplex PCR. On the authors' methods: The number of nucleated cells in each sample was estimated from the amplification of reference gene primers within the assay. Sequence reads were collapsed and filtered to measure the absolute abundance of every unique TCRbeta CDR3 rearrangement. Productive Simpson clonality was computed per sample as the square root of Simpson's diversity index over productive rearrangements. The clones in this table, taken by TCRdb from immuneACCESS, are in-frame only. Not every clone is retained; where verified, under half of the shortfall comes from an unresolved V gene, and the cause of the rest is unknown. The DNA gave D and trimming, while V, J and clone size come from that table. Within this sample are 650,000 to 800,000 clones, with around 89% of them counted one time only. The ten biggest clones cover under 0.3% of the sample.

For CDR1 and CDR2, the germline V gene lists SGHRS and YFSETQ. V loses 3 bases of germline sequence and J loses 3 bases, and the interval between the two ends is 15 bases. The CDR3 contains 15 residues, cysteine and phenylalanine counted. The kept DNA is CDR3 alone, 45 bases in frame from the first base. The data derive from a study of blood T cell repertoires in COVID-19 (dated by TCRdb to about 2020). Describing the broader study: Collaborator samples came from the United States, Italy and Spain and covered acute and convalescent phases of COVID-19. The repertoires were released in a freely available public database meant as a resource for research on the immune response to SARS-CoV-2. Nearly every sample came with metadata listing a de-identified subject ID, COVID-19 status, age in years and sex. The material from the prospective study consisted of cDNA or gDNA derived from T cells, B-cell-depleted T cells, or PBMCs. The dataset comprised deeply sampled blood TCRbeta repertoires from subjects exposed to, actively infected with, or recovered from COVID-19. Where HLA class I and class II types were available, the types were taken from metadata supplied by the sample provider, not from assay-based typing. The samples were drawn from the first 160 participants of the ongoing ImmuneRACE study and from 950 to 1,500 subjects provided by 6 global collaborators. Here is what the overall study found, with its caveats: How much clinical and demographic metadata was included differed by source and by participant, and the metadata was provided uncurated.

The collaborating institutions used their own protocols to collect whole blood in K2EDTA tubes. Collaborator samples were shipped for TCRbeta analysis as frozen whole blood, isolated PBMCs, or DNA extracted from either sample type. The rearrangement combines TRBV5-1 with TRBJ1-1; D gene: possibly TRBD1, on 5 matching bases. Sample: peripheral blood. This sequence was found in a woman aged 18 to 35 with acute or convalescent COVID-19. The CDR3 reads as follows: CASSWGDRSDTEAFF. The DNA is TGCGCCAGCAGCTGGGGGGACCGGTCGGACACTGAAGCTTTCTTT. With the portions outside the CDR3 filled from the reference TRBV5-1 and TRBJ1-1 genes, the complete variable region becomes KAGVTQTPRYLIKTRGQQVTLSCSPISGHRSVSWYQQTPGQGLQFLFEYFSETQRNKGNFPGRFSGRQFSNSRSEMNVSTLELGDSALYLCASSWGDRSDTEAFFGQGTRLTVV.